This T cell receptor beta chain stems from a study of blood T cell repertoires in COVID-19 (TCRdb year 2020). About the investigation overall: Collaborator samples came from the United States, Italy and Spain and covered acute and convalescent phases of COVID-19. The material from the prospective study consisted of cDNA or gDNA derived from T cells, B-cell-depleted T cells, or PBMCs. The dataset comprised deeply sampled blood TCRbeta repertoires from subjects exposed to, actively infected with, or recovered from COVID-19. The repertoires were made available in a free public database intended to serve as a resource for research on the immune response to SARS-CoV-2. Samples were obtained from the ongoing ImmuneRACE study (first 160 participants) and from 1,200 or so subjects provided by 6 global collaborators. A de-identified subject ID, COVID-19 status, age in years and sex were almost always included in the sample metadata. Where available, HLA class I and class II types were taken from metadata supplied by the sample provider and were not determined by assay-based typing.

Overall results and qualifications from the work: The quantity of clinical and demographic metadata differed by source and by participant and was supplied without curation.

Including cysteine and phenylalanine, the CDR3 has 14 amino acids. Only the CDR3 part of the read is kept: 42 bases, read in frame from the first base. V and J are truncated by 1 base and 1 base respectively, leaving an intervening sequence of 4 bases. CDR1 and CDR2 are read off the germline V gene as SGHTA and FQGTGA. TCRbeta CDR3 regions were amplified from genomic DNA using the immunoSEQ Assay, a bias-controlled multiplex PCR. In the original analysis: Nucleated cell counts per sample were estimated from amplification of reference gene primers within the assay. Sequence reads were collapsed and filtered to measure the absolute abundance of every unique TCRbeta CDR3 rearrangement. For each sample, productive Simpson clonality was calculated as the square root of Simpson's diversity index across productive rearrangements. This immuneACCESS table, as held by TCRdb, lists in-frame sequences with V and J called but not all clones. Of the missing ones, under half trace to an unresolved V gene in checked studies; the others have no known cause. V, J and clone size are taken as reported in that table, and D and trimming were inferred from the DNA itself. The sample has 150,000 to 200,000 clones on record, 80% to 90% of them singletons. Jointly, the top ten make up roughly 10% of the sample.

Enrolling through a virtual design, the prospective study's participants ranged in age from roughly 18 to 90 years and lived across roughly 24 United States geographic areas. Cohort assignment in the prospective study relied on participant-reported clinical history from a screening survey and a study questionnaire. For ImmuneRACE Cohort 3, a participant was defined as recovered based on two consecutive negative NP/OP PCR tests, clearance by a healthcare professional, or resolution of symptoms. Mobile phlebotomists in the prospective study collected whole blood, serum and a nasopharyngeal or oropharyngeal swab from every participant. Participants in the prospective study had the option to provide additional blood draws and questionnaires over a roughly 2-month period. Prospective study blood samples were shipped either frozen or at room temperature before DNA extraction. As for this clone: Its antigen remains unidentified. No base quality information exists; no much larger clone differs at one position.

The receptor comes from a man in his forties who had recovered from COVID-19. The sequence links TRBV7-3 to TRBJ2-2, with the identity of the D gene unclear. The sample consisted of PBMCs or T cells enriched from blood (not recorded which). The CDR3 has the sequence CASSLSKNTGELFF. The sequence in DNA is TGTGCCAGCAGCTTAAGTAAGAACACCGGGGAGCTGTTTTTT.